This T cell receptor (beta chain) was observed in a study of blood T cell repertoires in COVID-19. The CDR3 contains 15 residues. Germline CDR1 and CDR2: MNHEY and SMNVEV (reference sequence). Losses at the gene ends were 4 bases for V and 0 bases for J; bases not matched to a gene: 4. This clone was counted only a few times. Study processing details: Scientists estimated how many nucleated cells there were by amplifying reference gene primers. TCRdb's copy holds only in-frame clones and misses some; the assay was immunoSEQ multiplex PCR. The V and J calls and clone size come from that table; D and trimming were worked out from the DNA. The sample lists roughly 200,000 clones; 80% to 90% were seen once.

This chain connects TRBV27 to TRBJ2-7, with 9 positions matching TRBD1. The source material was peripheral blood. This sequence was found in a human donor with active or convalescent COVID-19. The donor label of this sample is uncertain. As DNA, the CDR3 is TGTGCCAGCAGTTACAGGACAGGGGCCTCCTACGAGCAGTACTTC. It specifies CASSYRTGASYEQYF.